The T cell receptor (beta chain) under discussion was sequenced for a study of T cells in Graves' hyperthyroidism and ophthalmopathy. General study findings and limits: Blood held most thyroid clonotypes expanded above 0.001 frequency.

Using RNA transcripts as the source, TCR beta CDR3 regions were amplified. Using the HTBI primer set, a first-round RT-PCR was run on the TCR CDR3. TCRdb reprocessed the multiplex PCR reads via MiXCR and lists one record per CDR3 protein. The table shows some 600,000 distinct CDR3 sequences, with more than 45% occurring only once. Details on this clonotype: Its antigen remains unidentified.

Across 18 months, stable Graves' hyperthyroidism was marked by no progression to ophthalmopathy. This CDR3 comprises 14 residues. Trimming removed 2 bases from V and 10 bases from J; junction bases left unmatched: 4. Germline lookup yields CDR1 ENHRY and CDR2 SYGVKD. The gene calls are TRBV10-3 and TRBJ1-6, with 8 bases matching TRBD1. This clonotype was sampled from a woman between 18 and 29 years old with Graves' hyperthyroidism. The source material was peripheral blood or thyroid tissue (not recorded which). This CDR3 is CAISETGGKSPLHF. Here the CDR3 DNA reads TGTGCCATCAGTGAGACAGGGGGTAAATCACCCCTCCACTTT.